There are a few counts of the clone carrying this T cell receptor (beta chain). Antigen specificity is unknown. This sample was included in a study of response to subunit inactivated influenza vaccine. V was shortened by 6 bases and J by 3 bases, with 15 bases between the two germline ends. Per the germline V gene, CDR1 is LNHDA and CDR2 is SQIVND (reference sequence). This CDR3 has 16 amino acids. Via MiXCR, TCRdb re-called the RT-PCR reads, giving one row per CDR3 protein. The data show about 570,000 distinct CDR3 sequences, roughly 12% seen once. Study findings and constraints: Authors suggested each seasonal influenza vaccination recruits few new T cells.

The rearrangement uses TRBV19 and TRBJ1-6; D might be TRBD1 (6 bases). This receptor was identified in a man aged 50-59 years who received an inactivated influenza vaccine. Sequenced here: PBMCs from blood, sampled on the day of vaccination. CDR3 amino acids: CASSLSGGLYNSPLHF. The CDR3, as DNA: TGTGCCAGTAGCCTATCCGGGGGGCTCTATAATTCACCCCTCCACTTT.